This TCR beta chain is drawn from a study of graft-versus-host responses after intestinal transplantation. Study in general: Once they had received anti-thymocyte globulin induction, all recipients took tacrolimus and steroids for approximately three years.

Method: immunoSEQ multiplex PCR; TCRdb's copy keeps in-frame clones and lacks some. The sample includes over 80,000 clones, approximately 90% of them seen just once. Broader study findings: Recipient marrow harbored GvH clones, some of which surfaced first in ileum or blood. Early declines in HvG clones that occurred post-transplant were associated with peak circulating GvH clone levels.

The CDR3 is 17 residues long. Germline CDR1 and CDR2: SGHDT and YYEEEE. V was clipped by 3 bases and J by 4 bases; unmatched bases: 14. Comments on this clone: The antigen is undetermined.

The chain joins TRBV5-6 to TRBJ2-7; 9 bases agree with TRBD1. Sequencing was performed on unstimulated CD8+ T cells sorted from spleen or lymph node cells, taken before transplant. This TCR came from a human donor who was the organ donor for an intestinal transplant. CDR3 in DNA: TGTGCCAGCAGCTCCGCGAGGCGGGACAGGGTGGTGTACGAGCAGTACTTC. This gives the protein CASSSARRDRVVYEQYF.